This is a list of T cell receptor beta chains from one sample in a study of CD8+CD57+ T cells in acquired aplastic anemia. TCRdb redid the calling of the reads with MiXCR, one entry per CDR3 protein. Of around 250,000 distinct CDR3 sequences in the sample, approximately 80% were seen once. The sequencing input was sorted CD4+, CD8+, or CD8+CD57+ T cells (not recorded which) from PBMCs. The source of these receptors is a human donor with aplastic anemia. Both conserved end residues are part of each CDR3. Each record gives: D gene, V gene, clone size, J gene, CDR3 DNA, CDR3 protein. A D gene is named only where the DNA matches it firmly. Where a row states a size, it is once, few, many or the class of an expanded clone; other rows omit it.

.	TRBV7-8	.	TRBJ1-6	TGTGCCAGCAGCTTTCATCCAGCCGGCACAGCCCTTTCCCTCCACTTT	CASSFHPAGTALSLHF
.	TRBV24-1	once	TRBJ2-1	TGTGCCACCAGTGATACCGTCGCACACAATGAGCAGTTCTTC	CATSDTVAHNEQFF
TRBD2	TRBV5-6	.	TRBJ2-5	TGTGCCAGCGGACTAGCGGGGGGGCGATTAGAGACCCAGTACTTC	CASGLAGGRLETQYF
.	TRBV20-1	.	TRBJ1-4	TGCAGTGCTAGAGGTCAGGCCAGTTGGAATGAAAAACTGTTCTTT	CSARGQASWNEKLFF
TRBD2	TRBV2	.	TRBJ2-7	TGCGCCAGCAGCTTGATAACTAGCGGGTCCTACGAGCAGTACTTC	CASSLITSGSYEQYF
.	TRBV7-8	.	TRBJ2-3	TGTGCCAGCGGGGACGGGGGCACAGAGACAGAGTATTTT	CASGDGGTETEYF
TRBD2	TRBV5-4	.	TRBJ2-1	TGTGCCAGCAGCTTTCGGGGCAACGGGGGGAGCGATGAGCAGTTCTTC	CASSFRGNGGSDEQFF
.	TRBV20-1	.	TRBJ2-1	TGCAGTGCTAAATACCAGGGAGCCTACAATGAGCAGTTCTTC	CSAKYQGAYNEQFF
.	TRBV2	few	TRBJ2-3	TGTGCCAGCGGCCCCAGAACAGGGAATACGCAGTATTTT	CASGPRTGNTQYF
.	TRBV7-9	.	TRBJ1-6	TGTGCCAGCAGCTTCGGGGGGGGGGCAGATACGCAGCTCCACTTT	CASSFGGGADTQLHF
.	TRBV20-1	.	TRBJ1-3	TGCAGTGCTATCGAACAGCCATCTGGAAACACCATATATTTT	CSAIEQPSGNTIYF
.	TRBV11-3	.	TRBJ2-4	TGTGCCAGCGGCTTAGATGTGAACATTCAGTACTTC	CASGLDVNIQYF
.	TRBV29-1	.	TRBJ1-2	TGCAGCGTTGATGGGGTAGGCTATGGCTACACCTTC	CSVDGVGYGYTF
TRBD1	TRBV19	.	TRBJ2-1	TGTGCCAGTAGTGGGACAGGGGGGGGTTCCGATGAGCAGTTCTTC	CASSGTGGGSDEQFF
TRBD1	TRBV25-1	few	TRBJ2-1	TGTGCCGGTGGGGAGGGACAGGGTAAGAATGAGCAGTTCTTC	CAGGEGQGKNEQFF
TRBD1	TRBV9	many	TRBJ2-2	TGTGCCAGCAGCCCCGCGGGACAGGGGGACACCGGGGAGCTGTTTTTT	CASSPAGQGDTGELFF
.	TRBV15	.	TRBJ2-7	TGTGCCACCAGCGGAGGGTCGGGCAAAGAGACGCAGTACTTC	CATSGGSGKETQYF
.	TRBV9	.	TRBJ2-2	.	CAILRANEQYFGELFF
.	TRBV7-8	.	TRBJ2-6	TGTGCCAGCAGCTTAGCGGGAGTCCCCGCTAGGCAGTATGTCCTGACTTTC	CASSLAGVPARQYVLTF
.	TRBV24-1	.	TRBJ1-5	TGTGCCACCCAGGTAGGGACCGCCCGAAATCAGCCCCAGCATTTT	CATQVGTARNQPQHF
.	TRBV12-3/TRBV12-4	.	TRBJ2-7	TGTGCCAGCAGCGACAACTACGAGCAGTACTTC	CASSDNYEQYF
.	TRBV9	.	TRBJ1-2	TGCGCCAGCAGCGTGGGGGCGTCCGATAACTATGGCTACACCTTC	CASSVGASDNYGYTF
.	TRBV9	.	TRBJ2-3	TGTGCCAGCAGCTTTGCTAGCGCAATGAGCAGTTCTTATTTT	CASSFASAMSSSYF
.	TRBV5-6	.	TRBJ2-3	TGTGCCAGCAGATGGGGGTGCACAGATACGCAGTATTTT	CASRWGCTDTQYF
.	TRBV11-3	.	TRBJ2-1	TGTGCCAGCAGCTTATCCCCGCCAGATGAGCAGTTCTTC	CASSLSPPDEQFF
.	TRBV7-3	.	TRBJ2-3	TGTGCCAGCAGTTCTGGCGGGACTCCGGGTGCGCCCCAGTTT	CASSSGGTPGAPQF
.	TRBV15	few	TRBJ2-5	TGTGCCACCAGCAGGTCCCAAGAGACCCAGTACTTC	CATSRSQETQYF
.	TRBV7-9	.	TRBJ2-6	TGTGCCAGCAGCTTAGCCTGCTACGAGCAGTACTACGTCCTGACTTTC	CASSLACYEQYYVLTF
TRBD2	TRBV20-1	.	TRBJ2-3	TGCAGTGCGGGGACTAGCGGAACACGAGGCACAGATACGCAGTATTTT	CSAGTSGTRGTDTQYF
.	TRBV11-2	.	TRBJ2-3	TGTGCCAGCGCCGGGGCTGGCGTCCACGATACGCAGTATTTT	CASAGAGVHDTQYF
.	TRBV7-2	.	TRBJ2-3	TGCGCCAGCAGCTTGACCGGGGGCGCCGACTATACGCAGAATTTT	CASSLTGGADYTQNF
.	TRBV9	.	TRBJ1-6	TGTGCCAGCAGCCCCTGGACTAGCGCCTCCTATAATTCACCCCTCCACTTT	CASSPWTSASYNSPLHF